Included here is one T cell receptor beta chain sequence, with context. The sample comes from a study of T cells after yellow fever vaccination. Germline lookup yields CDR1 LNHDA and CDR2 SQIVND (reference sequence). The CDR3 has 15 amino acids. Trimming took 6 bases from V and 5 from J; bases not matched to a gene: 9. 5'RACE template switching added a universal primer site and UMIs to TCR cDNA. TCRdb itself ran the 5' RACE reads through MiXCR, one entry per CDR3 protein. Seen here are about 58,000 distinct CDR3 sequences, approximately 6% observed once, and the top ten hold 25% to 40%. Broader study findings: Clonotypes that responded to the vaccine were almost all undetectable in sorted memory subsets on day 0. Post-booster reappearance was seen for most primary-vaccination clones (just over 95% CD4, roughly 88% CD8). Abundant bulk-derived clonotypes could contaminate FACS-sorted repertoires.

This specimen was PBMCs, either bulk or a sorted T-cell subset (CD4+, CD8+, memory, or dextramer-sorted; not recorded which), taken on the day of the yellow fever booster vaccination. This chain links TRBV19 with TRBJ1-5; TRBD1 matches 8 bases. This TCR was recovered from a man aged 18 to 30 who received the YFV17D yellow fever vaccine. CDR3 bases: TGTGCCAGTAGGAACTCCGGGACAGGACATCAGCCCCAGCATTTT. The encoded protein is CASRNSGTGHQPQHF.